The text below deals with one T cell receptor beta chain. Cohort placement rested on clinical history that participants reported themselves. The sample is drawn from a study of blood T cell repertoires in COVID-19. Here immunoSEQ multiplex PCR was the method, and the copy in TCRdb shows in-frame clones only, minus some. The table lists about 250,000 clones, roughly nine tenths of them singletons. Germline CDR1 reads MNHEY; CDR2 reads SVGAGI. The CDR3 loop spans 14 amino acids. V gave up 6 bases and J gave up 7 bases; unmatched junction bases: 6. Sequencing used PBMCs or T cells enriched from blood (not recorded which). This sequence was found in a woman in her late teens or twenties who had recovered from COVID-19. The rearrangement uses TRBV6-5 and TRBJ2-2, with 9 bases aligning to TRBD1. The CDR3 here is CASRGQGYVGELFF. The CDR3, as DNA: TGTGCCAGCAGGGGACAGGGTTATGTCGGGGAGCTGTTTTTT.